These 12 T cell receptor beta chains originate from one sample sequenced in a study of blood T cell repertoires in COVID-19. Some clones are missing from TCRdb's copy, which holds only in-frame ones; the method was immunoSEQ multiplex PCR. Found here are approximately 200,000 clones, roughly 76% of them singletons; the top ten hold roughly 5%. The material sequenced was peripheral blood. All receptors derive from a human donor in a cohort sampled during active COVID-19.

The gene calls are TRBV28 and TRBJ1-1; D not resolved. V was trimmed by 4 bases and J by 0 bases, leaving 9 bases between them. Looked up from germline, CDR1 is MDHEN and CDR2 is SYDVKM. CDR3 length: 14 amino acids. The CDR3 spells CASSYTPMNTEAFF. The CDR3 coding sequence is TGTGCCAGCAGTTATACACCGATGAACACTGAAGCTTTCTTT.

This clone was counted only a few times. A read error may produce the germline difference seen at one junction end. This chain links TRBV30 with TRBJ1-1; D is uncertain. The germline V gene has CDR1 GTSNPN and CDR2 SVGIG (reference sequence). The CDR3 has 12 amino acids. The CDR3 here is CAGSQDYTEAFF. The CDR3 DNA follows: TGTGCCGGGAGCCAGGACTACACTGAAGCTTTCTTT. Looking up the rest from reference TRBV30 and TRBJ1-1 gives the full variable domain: SQTIHQWPATLVQPVGSPLSLECTVEGTSNPNLYWYRQAAGRGLQLLFYSVGIGQISSEVPQNLSASRPQDRQFILSSKKLLLSDSGFYLCAGSQDYTEAFFGQGTRLTVV.

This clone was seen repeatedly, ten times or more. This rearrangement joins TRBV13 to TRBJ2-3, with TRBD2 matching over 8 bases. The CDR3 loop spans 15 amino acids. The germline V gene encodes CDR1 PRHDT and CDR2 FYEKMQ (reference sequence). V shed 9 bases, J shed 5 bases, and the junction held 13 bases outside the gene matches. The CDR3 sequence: CASTQREYVGDTQYF. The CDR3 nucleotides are TGTGCCAGTACCCAGCGGGAGTATGTGGGAGATACGCAGTATTTT. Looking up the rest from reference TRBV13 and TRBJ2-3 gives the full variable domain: AAGVIQSPRHLIKEKRETATLKCYPIPRHDTVYWYQQGPGQDPQFLISFYEKMQSDKGSIPDRFSAQQFSDYHSELNMSSLELGDSALYFCASTQREYVGDTQYFGPGTRLTVL.

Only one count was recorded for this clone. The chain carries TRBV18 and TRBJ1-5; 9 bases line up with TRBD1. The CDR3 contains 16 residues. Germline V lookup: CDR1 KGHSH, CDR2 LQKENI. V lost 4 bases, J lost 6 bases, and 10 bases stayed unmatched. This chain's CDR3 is CASSLMDRGATQPQHF. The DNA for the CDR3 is TGTGCCAGCTCACTAATGGACAGGGGAGCGACTCAGCCCCAGCATTTT.

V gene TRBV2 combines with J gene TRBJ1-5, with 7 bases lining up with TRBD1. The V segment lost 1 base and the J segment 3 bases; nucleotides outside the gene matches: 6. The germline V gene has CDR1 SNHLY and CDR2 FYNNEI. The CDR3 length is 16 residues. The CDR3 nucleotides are TGTGCCAGCAGTGAAGAAGGGGGCAGTTACAATCAGCCCCAGCATTTT. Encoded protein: CASSEEGGSYNQPQHF.

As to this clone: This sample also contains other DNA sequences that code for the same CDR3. The CDR3 reads CASSVVGDKPEAFF. CDR3 coding DNA: TGTGCCAGCAGCGTAGTGGGGGACAAGCCTGAAGCTTTCTTT. The V and J genes are TRBV9 and TRBJ1-1; D possibly corresponds to TRBD1 (6 bases). The length of the CDR3 is 14 residues. Per germline, CDR1 SGDLS and CDR2 YYNGEE. The V and J ends lost 0 bases and 6 bases respectively, with 12 bases between them.

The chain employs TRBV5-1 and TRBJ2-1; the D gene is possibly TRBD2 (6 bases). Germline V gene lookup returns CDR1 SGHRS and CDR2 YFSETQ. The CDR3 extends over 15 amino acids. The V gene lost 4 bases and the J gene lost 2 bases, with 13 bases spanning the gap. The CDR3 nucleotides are TGCGCCAGCAGCATAACCGGGACTGCCTACAATGAGCAGTTCTTC. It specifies CASSITGTAYNEQFF.

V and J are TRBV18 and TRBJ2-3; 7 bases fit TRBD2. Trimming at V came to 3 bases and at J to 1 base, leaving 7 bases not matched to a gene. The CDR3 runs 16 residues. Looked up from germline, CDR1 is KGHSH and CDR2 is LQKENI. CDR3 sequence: CASSPILAVGTDTQYF. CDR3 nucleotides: TGTGCCAGCTCACCTATCCTAGCGGTTGGCACAGATACGCAGTATTTT.

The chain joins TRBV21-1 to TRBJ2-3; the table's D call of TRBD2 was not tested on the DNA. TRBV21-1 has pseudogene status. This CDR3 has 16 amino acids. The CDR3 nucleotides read TGTGCCAGCAGCAAAGGAAGCGGGCCACGCACAGATACGCAGTATTTT. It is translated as CASSKGSGPRTDTQYF.

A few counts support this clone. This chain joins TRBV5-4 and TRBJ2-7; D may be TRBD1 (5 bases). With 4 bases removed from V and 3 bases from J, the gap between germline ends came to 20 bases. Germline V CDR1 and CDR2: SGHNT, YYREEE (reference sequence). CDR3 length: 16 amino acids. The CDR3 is CASSQGGSQTGYEQYF. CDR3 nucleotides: TGTGCCAGCAGCCAGGGCGGTTCCCAAACGGGCTACGAGCAGTACTTC.

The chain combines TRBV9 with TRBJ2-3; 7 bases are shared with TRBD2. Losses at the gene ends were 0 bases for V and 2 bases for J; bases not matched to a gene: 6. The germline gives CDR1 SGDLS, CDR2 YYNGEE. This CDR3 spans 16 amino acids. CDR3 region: CASSVGASGTTDTQYF. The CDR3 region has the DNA TGTGCCAGCAGCGTAGGGGCTAGCGGAACCACAGATACGCAGTATTTT.

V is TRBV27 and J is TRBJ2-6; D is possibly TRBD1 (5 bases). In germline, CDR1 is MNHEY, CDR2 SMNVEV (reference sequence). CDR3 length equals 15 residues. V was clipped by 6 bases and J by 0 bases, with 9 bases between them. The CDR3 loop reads CASRRQTSGANVLTF. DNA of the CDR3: TGTGCCAGCAGACGACAGACCTCTGGGGCCAACGTCCTGACTTTC.